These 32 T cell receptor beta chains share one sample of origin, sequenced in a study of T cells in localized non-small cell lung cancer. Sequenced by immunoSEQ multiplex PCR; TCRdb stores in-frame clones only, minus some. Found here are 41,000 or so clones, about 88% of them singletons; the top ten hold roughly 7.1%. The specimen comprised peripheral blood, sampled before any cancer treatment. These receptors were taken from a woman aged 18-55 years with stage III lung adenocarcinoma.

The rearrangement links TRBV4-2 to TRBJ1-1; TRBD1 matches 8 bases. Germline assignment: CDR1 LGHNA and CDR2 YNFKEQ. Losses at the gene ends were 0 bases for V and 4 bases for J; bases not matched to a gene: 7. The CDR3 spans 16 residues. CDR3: CASSQDGGRGPTEAFF. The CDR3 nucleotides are TGTGCCAGCAGCCAAGATGGCGGCAGGGGGCCCACTGAAGCTTTCTTT.

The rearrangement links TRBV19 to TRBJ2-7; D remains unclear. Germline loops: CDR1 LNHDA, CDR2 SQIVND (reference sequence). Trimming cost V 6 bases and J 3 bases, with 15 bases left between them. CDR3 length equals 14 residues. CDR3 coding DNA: TGTGCCAGTAGCGCCCAGGTGAACGGCTACGAGCAGTACTTC. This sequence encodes CASSAQVNGYEQYF.

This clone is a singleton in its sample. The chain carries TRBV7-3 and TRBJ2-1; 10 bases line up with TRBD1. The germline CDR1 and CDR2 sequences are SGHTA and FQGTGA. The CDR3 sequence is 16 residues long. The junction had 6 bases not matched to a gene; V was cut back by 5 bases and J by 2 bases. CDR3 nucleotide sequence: TGTGCCAGCAGCCCGAGCGGGACAGGGGCCTACAATGAGCAGTTCTTC. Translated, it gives CASSPSGTGAYNEQFF. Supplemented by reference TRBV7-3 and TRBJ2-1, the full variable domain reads GAGVSQTPSNKVTEKGKYVELRCDPISGHTALYWYRQSLGQGPEFLIYFQGTGAADDSGLPNDRFFAVRPEGSVSTLKIQRTERGDSAVYLCASSPSGTGAYNEQFFGPGTRLTVL.

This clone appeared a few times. Here the CDR3 reads CASSLDPSYEQYF. DNA for the CDR3: TGTGCCAGCAGCTTAGATCCTAGCTACGAGCAGTACTTC. The chain uses TRBV7-3 and TRBJ2-7; no clear D. The CDR3 consists of 13 residues. Looked up from germline, CDR1 is SGHTA and CDR2 is FQGTGA. Trimming shortened V by 2 bases and J by 3 bases, and 8 bases separated the two germline ends.

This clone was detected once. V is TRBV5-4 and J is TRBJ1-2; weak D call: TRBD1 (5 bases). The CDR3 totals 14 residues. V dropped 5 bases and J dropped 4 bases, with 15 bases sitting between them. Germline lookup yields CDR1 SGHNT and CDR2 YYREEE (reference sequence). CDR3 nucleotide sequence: TGTGCCAGCAGAGGGGCAGGAAATCCCTATGGCTACACCTTC. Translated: CASRGAGNPYGYTF.

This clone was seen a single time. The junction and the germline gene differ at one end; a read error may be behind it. CDR3 amino acids: CASSYSLSGSTGTQYF. CDR3 bases: TGTGCCAGCAGTTATTCCCTCTCCGGTAGCACAGGTACGCAGTATTTT. The chain links TRBV28 to TRBJ2-3; tentatively, D is TRBD1 (5 bases). The CDR3 covers 16 residues. The germline V gene has CDR1 MDHEN and CDR2 SYDVKM.

As DNA, the CDR3 is TGTGCCAGCAGCGACCCCAGCGGGGGCCACAATGAGCAGTTCTTC. It specifies CASSDPSGGHNEQFF. This rearrangement joins TRBV9 to TRBJ2-1; 8 bases align to TRBD2. Germline CDR1 reads SGDLS; CDR2 reads YYNGEE. CDR3 length: 15 amino acids. The V and J ends lost 3 bases and 5 bases, in that order; junction bases with no gene match: 7.

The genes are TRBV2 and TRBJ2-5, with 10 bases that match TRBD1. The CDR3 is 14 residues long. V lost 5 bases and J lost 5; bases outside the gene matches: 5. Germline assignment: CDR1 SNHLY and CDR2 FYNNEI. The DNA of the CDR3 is TGTGCCAGCAGTACACGGACAGGGGGGGAGACCCAGTACTTC. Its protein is CASSTRTGGETQYF.

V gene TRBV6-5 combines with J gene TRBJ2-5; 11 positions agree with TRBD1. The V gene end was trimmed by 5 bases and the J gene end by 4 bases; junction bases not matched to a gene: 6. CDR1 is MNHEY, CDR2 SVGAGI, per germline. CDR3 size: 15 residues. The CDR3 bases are TGTGCCAGCAGTCGGGGGGGACAGGGGGTAGAGACCCAGTACTTC. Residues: CASSRGGQGVETQYF.

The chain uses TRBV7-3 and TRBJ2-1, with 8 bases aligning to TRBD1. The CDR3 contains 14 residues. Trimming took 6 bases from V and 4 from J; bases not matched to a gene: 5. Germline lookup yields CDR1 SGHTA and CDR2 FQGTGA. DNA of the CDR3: TGTGCCAGCAGTAGGGGACAGGTATACAATGAGCAGTTCTTC. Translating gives CASSRGQVYNEQFF.

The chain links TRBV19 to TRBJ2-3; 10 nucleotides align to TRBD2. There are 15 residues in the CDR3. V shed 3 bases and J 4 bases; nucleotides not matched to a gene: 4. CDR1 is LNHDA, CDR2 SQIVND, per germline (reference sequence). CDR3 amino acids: CASSIQRGGADTQYF. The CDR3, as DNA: TGTGCCAGTAGTATTCAGCGGGGGGGCGCAGATACGCAGTATTTT.

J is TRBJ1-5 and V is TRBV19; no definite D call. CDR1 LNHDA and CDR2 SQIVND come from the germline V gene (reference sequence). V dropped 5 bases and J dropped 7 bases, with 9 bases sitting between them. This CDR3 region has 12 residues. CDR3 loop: CASSLRSQPQHF. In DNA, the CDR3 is TGTGCCAGTAGTCTGCGCAGCCAGCCCCAGCATTTT.

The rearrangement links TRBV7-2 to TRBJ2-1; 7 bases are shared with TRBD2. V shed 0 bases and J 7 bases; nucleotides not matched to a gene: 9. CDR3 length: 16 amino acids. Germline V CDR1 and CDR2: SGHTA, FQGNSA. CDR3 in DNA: TGTGCCAGCAGCTTAGCGTTCGGCGGGGGTCGGAATGAGCAGTTCTTC. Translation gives CASSLAFGGGRNEQFF.

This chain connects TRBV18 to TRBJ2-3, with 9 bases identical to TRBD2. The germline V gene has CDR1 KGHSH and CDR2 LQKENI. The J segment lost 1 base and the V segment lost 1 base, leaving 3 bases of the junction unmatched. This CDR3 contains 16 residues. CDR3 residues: CASSPRERGGTDTQYF. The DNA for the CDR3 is TGTGCCAGCTCACCACGCGAGCGGGGGGGCACAGATACGCAGTATTTT.

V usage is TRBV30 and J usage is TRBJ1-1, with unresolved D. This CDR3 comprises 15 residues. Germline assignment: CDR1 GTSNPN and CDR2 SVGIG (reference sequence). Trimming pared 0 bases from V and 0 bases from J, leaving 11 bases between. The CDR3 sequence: CAWSVRSGLNTEAFF. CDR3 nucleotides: TGTGCCTGGAGTGTACGGTCAGGACTGAACACTGAAGCTTTCTTT.

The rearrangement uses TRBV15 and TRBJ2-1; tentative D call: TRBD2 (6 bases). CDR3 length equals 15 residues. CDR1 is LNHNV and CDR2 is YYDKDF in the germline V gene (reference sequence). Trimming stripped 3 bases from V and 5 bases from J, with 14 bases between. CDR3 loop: CATSSPGTRHNEQFF. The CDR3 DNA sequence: TGTGCCACCAGCAGTCCCGGGACTCGTCACAATGAGCAGTTCTTC.

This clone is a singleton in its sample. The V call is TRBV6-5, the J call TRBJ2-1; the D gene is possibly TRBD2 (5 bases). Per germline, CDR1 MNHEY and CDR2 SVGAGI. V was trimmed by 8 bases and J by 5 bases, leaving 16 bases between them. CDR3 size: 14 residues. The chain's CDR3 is CASGPIGENNEQFF. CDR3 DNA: TGTGCCAGCGGTCCCATTGGGGAGAACAATGAGCAGTTCTTC.

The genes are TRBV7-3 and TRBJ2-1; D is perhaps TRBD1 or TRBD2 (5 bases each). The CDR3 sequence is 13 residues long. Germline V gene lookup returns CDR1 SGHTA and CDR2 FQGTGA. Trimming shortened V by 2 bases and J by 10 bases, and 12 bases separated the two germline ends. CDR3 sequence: CASSLPGTAEQFF. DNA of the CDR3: TGTGCCAGCAGCTTACCTGGGACGGCGGAGCAGTTCTTC.

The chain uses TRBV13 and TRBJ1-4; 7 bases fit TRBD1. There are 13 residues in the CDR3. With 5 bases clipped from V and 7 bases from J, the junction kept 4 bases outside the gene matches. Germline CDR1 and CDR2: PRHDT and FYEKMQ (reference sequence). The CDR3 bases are TGTGCCAGCAGCATCCGGACAGGTGAAAAACTGTTTTTT. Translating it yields CASSIRTGEKLFF.

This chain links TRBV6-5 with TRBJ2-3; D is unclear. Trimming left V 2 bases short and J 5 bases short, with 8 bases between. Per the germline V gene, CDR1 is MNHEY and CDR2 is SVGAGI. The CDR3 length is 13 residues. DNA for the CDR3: TGTGCCAGCAGTTACAGGATGGGAGATACGCAGTATTTT. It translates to CASSYRMGDTQYF.

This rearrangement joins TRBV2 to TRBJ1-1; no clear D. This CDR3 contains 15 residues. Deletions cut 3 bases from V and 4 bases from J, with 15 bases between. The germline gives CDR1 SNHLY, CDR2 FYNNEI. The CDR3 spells CASSETLNAGTEAFF. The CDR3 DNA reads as TGTGCCAGCAGTGAGACTCTAAATGCGGGCACTGAAGCTTTCTTT.

The CDR3 region has the DNA TGTGCCAGCAGCTCCCTCGGAGCGGGGGATGGAGGGGGCACAGATACGCAGTATTTT. This encodes CASSSLGAGDGGGTDTQYF. The chain recombines TRBV13 with TRBJ2-3, with 8 bases that match TRBD2. Germline-derived CDR1 and CDR2 are PRHDT and FYEKMQ (reference sequence). The V gene end was trimmed by 4 bases and the J gene end by 1 base; junction bases not matched to a gene: 16. The CDR3 is 19 residues long.

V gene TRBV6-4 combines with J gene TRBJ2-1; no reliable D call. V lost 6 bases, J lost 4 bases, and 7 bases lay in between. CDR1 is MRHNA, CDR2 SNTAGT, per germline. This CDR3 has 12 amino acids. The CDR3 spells CASSDGYNEQFF. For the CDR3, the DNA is TGTGCCAGCAGCGACGGGTACAATGAGCAGTTCTTC.

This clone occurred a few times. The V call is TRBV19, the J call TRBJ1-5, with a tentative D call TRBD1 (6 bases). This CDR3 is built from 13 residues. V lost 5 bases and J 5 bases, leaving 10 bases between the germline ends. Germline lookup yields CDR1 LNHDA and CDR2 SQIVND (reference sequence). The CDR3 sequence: CASSYRVDQPQHF. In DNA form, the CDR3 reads TGTGCCAGTAGTTACAGGGTAGATCAGCCCCAGCATTTT.

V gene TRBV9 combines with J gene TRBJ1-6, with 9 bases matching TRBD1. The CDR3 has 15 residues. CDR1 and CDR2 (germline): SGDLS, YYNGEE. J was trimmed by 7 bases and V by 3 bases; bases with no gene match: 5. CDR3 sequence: CASSEWTGVNSPLHF. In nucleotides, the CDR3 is TGTGCCAGCAGCGAGTGGACAGGGGTCAATTCACCCCTCCACTTT.

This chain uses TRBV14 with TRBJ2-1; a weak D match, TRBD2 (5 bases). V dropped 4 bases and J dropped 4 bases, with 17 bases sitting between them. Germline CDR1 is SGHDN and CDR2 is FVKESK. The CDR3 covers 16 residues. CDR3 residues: CASSPRTSLGYNEQFF. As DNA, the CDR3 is TGTGCCAGCAGCCCCCGGACTTCTCTGGGTTACAATGAGCAGTTCTTC.

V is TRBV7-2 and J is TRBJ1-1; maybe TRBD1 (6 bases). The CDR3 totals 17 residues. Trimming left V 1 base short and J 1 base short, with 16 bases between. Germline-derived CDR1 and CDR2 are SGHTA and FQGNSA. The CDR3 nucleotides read TGTGCCAGCAGCTTAGGGAGGGGGGGCGCCCGGAACACTGAAGCTTTCTTT. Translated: CASSLGRGGARNTEAFF.

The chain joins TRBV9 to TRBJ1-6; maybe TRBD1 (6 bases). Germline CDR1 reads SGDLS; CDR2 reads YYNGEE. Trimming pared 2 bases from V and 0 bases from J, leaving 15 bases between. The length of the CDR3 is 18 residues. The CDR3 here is CASSVGGGSSSYNSPLHF. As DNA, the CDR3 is TGTGCCAGCAGCGTTGGAGGGGGATCGAGCTCCTATAATTCACCCCTCCACTTT.

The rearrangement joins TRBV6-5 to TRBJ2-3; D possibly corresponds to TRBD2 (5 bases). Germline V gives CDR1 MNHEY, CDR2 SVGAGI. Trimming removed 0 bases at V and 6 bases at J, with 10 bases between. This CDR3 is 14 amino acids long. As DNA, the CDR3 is TGTGCCAGCAGTTACTCGGGAGATGGCGATACGCAGTATTTT. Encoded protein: CASSYSGDGDTQYF.

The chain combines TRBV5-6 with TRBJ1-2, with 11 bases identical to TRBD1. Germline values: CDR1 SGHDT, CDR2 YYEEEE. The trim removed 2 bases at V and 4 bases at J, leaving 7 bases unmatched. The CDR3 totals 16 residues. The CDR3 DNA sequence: TGTGCCAGCAGCTTATCCGGGACAGGGGGGCTCTATGGCTACACCTTC. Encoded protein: CASSLSGTGGLYGYTF.

The CDR3, as DNA: TGTGCCAGCAGCCTGGGAGGACCAGATACGCAGTATTTT. It yields the protein CASSLGGPDTQYF. The chain links TRBV11-3 to TRBJ2-3, with D maybe TRBD2 (6 bases). Germline V gives CDR1 SGHNT, CDR2 YENEEA. The CDR3 totals 13 residues. With 5 bases removed from V and 4 bases from J, the gap between germline ends came to 10 bases.

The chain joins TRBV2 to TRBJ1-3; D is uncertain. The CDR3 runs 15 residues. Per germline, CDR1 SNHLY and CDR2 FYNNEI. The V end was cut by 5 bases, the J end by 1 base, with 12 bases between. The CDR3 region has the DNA TGTGCCAGCAGTCCCGAGACGAGATCTGGAAACACCATATATTTT. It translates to CASSPETRSGNTIYF.